The next 29 T cell receptor beta chains were all read from a single sample in a study of regulatory T cells in long-lasting Graves disease (dated by TCRdb to the early 2020s). The sample's time point, from its label and the paper: newly diagnosed GD, antithyroid drugs for less than 3 months. RNA was extracted from PBMCs in TRIzol for both TCR sequencing and RNA sequencing. Receptor amplification or capture employed multiplex PCR. The sequencer was an Illumina HiSeq 4000. TCR beta libraries were built with iRepertoire HTBI primers and Arm-PCR amplification of CDR3 regions. TCRdb reworked the public reads: Q25 trimming with fastp, MiXCR clone assembly, productive beta chains retained. Here each entry gathers all rows of one CDR3 protein and keeps the most common genes and DNA. This sample gives roughly 510,000 distinct CDR3 sequences in total; roughly a sixth of them show up just once. The ten largest clones add up to approximately 12% of the sample.

This same sample was also taken into another study, of T cells in Graves' hyperthyroidism and ophthalmopathy.

Sequenced here: peripheral blood mononuclear cells (PBMCs), sampled at new diagnosis, from a patient treated with antithyroid drugs. Receptor source: a man between 18 and 29 years old with Graves disease. Donor details come from another sample of the same person, matched by shared clones.

Many counts were recorded for this clonotype. J is TRBJ1-2 and V is TRBV20-1, with 8 bases lining up with TRBD1. The CDR3 contains 12 residues. Trimming at V came to 4 bases and at J to 8 bases, leaving 6 bases not matched to a gene. Germline CDR1 reads DFQATT; CDR2 reads SNEGSKA (reference sequence). The CDR3 protein is CSANQGAQGYTF. The DNA for the CDR3 is TGCAGTGCTAATCAGGGGGCGCAGGGCTACACCTTC.

This clonotype was seen a handful of times. The gene calls are TRBV10-3 and TRBJ2-7; D may be TRBD2 (6 bases). Germline V gene sequence: CDR1 ENHRY, CDR2 SYGVKD. V was pared by 4 bases and J by 0 bases, with 10 bases between. CDR3 length: 14 amino acids. CDR3 in amino acids: CAISVGGISYEQYF. The CDR3 nucleotides are TGTGCCATCAGTGTTGGCGGGATCTCCTACGAGCAGTACTTC.

V and J are TRBV20-1 and TRBJ2-2; maybe TRBD2 (6 bases). V gave up 1 base and J gave up 4 bases, with 13 bases separating them. This CDR3 comprises 15 residues. Per the germline V gene, CDR1 is DFQATT and CDR2 is SNEGSKA (reference sequence). The CDR3 here is CSARAGGKVTGELFF. CDR3 nucleotide sequence: TGCAGTGCTAGAGCCGGAGGGAAGGTCACCGGGGAGCTGTTTTTT.

This clonotype was detected only a few times. The chain combines TRBV20-1 with TRBJ2-7, with D uncertain. Deletions cut 0 bases from V and 2 bases from J, with 14 bases between. The germline V gene has CDR1 DFQATT and CDR2 SNEGSKA (reference sequence). The CDR3 covers 15 residues. Here the CDR3 reads CSARDSRILAYEQYF. In nucleotides, the CDR3 is TGCAGTGCTAGAGATAGCAGAATCCTCGCCTACGAGCAGTACTTC.

This clonotype appeared many times. The V and J genes are TRBV12-3 or TRBV12-4 and TRBJ2-7; the D call may be TRBD1 or TRBD2 (5 bases each). The CDR3 runs to 16 residues. Trimming took 2 bases from V and 4 from J, leaving 18 bases between them. The CDR3 DNA sequence: TGTGCCAGCAGTTTAAAGTCCGAGGGACCAAGGTACGAGCAGTACTTC. It is translated as CASSLKSEGPRYEQYF.

This chain connects TRBV19 to TRBJ1-1, with D unresolved. Trimming took 3 bases from V and 2 from J, leaving 4 bases between them. CDR3 length equals 12 residues. The germline CDR1 and CDR2 sequences are LNHDA and SQIVND (reference sequence). As DNA, the CDR3 is TGTGCCAGTAGTATGGCTAACACTGAAGCTTTCTTT. The encoded protein is CASSMANTEAFF.

The chain uses TRBV3-1 and TRBJ2-7; TRBD1 matches at 9 bases. This CDR3 comprises 16 residues. Germline V gives CDR1 LGHDT, CDR2 YNNKEL (reference sequence). The V segment lost 1 base and the J segment 4 bases; nucleotides outside the gene matches: 8. Here the CDR3 reads CASSQGRRTGDYEQYF. CDR3 DNA sequence: TGTGCCAGCAGCCAAGGGAGAAGGACAGGGGATTACGAGCAGTACTTC.

This clonotype came up many times. This chain uses TRBV5-1 with TRBJ2-1; D not certain. The CDR3 length is 14 residues. Trimming took 4 bases from V and 6 from J, leaving 14 bases between them. CDR1 is SGHRS, CDR2 YFSETQ, per germline. This CDR3 is CASSTAPGPNEQFF. The CDR3 DNA sequence: TGCGCCAGCAGCACGGCTCCCGGGCCCAATGAGCAGTTCTTC.

The chain couples TRBV19 to TRBJ1-5; no firm D call. V was pared by 4 bases and J by 2 bases, with 9 bases between. Per the germline V gene, CDR1 is LNHDA and CDR2 is SQIVND (reference sequence). The CDR3 covers 14 residues. The CDR3 loop reads CASSKGSGNQPQHF. DNA of the CDR3: TGTGCCAGTAGTAAAGGAAGTGGCAATCAGCCCCAGCATTTT.

This clonotype was counted a single time. It may be a read error: a sequence one base away is much more abundant. The chain carries TRBV18 and TRBJ1-1; 8 bases align to TRBD1. Germline-derived CDR1 and CDR2 are KGHSH and LQKENI. V was clipped by 2 bases and J by 5 bases; unmatched bases: 4. The CDR3 length is 14 residues. CDR3 loop: CASSPMGQETEAFF. The DNA of the CDR3 is TGTGCCAGCTCACCAATGGGACAGGAGACTGAAGCTTTCTTT.

This clonotype has a handful of counts. The rearrangement joins TRBV7-2 to TRBJ1-6, with 7 positions matching TRBD1. The CDR3 loop spans 16 amino acids. V lost 5 bases and J lost 8; bases outside the gene matches: 12. In germline, CDR1 is SGHTA, CDR2 FQGNSA. The CDR3 region is CASSLQDRQGYSPLHF. In DNA, the CDR3 is TGTGCCAGCAGCCTCCAGGACCGACAGGGTTATTCACCCCTCCACTTT.

In this sample, this clonotype turned up a few times. This rearrangement joins TRBV10-3 to TRBJ2-2, with TRBD2 matching over 11 bases. With V trimmed by 7 bases and J by 4 bases, 5 bases remained unmatched. The V gene's germline CDR1 is ENHRY and CDR2 SYGVKD. The CDR3 is 15 residues long. The CDR3 DNA reads as TGTGCCATCACCGGGACTAGCGGAGGCACCGGGGAGCTGTTTTTT. Its translation is CAITGTSGGTGELFF.

Ten or more counts support this clonotype. The CDR3 DNA reads as TGTGCCAGTGCGTTCGGGGCTGGCTACACCTTC. Its protein product is CASAFGAGYTF. V is TRBV2 and J is TRBJ1-2; TRBD1 is a possible D gene (5 bases). Trimming pared 9 bases from V and 7 bases from J, leaving 12 bases between. This CDR3 has 11 residues. Germline values: CDR1 SNHLY, CDR2 FYNNEI.

This clonotype was found many times. V and J are TRBV7-8 and TRBJ2-1, with 10 bases lining up with TRBD2. This CDR3 comprises 16 residues. V lost 4 bases and J lost 5; bases outside the gene matches: 8. Germline V gene sequence: CDR1 SGHVS, CDR2 FQNEAQ. Here the CDR3 reads CASSSPEGLADNEQFF. CDR3 DNA sequence: TGTGCCAGCAGCTCGCCGGAAGGACTAGCGGACAATGAGCAGTTCTTC. Full variable domain (missing parts from reference TRBV7-8 and TRBJ2-1): GAGVSQSPRYKVAKRGQDVALRCDPISGHVSLFWYQQALGQGPEFLTYFQNEAQLDKSGLPSDRFFAERPEGSVSTLKIQRTQQEDSAVYLCASSSPEGLADNEQFFGPGTRLTVL.

This clonotype was recorded at least ten times. This chain links TRBV7-9 with TRBJ2-3; TRBD1 aligns across 9 bases. Germline V lookup: CDR1 SEHNR, CDR2 FQNEAQ (reference sequence). This CDR3 has 16 residues. The V gene end was trimmed by 5 bases and the J gene end by 2 bases; junction bases not matched to a gene: 8. DNA for the CDR3: TGTGCCAGCAGCAAGAGGACAGGGGTGACCACAGATACGCAGTATTTT. It codes for CASSKRTGVTTDTQYF.

This chain joins TRBV28 and TRBJ2-7; 9 positions agree with TRBD1. The ends lost 4 bases at V and 9 bases at J; junction bases unmatched: 10. This CDR3 region has 14 residues. In germline, CDR1 is MDHEN, CDR2 SYDVKM. Here the CDR3 DNA reads TGTGCCAGCAGTTCACCGGGACAGGGTCCCGGGCAGTACTTC. Translated, it gives CASSSPGQGPGQYF.

This clonotype was observed a few times. As DNA, the CDR3 is TGTGCCAGCAGTTTAGGGAGTCCGGGCAATCAGCCCCAGCATTTT. Translating it yields CASSLGSPGNQPQHF. V and J are TRBV12-3 or TRBV12-4 and TRBJ1-5; D ambiguous. The CDR3 loop spans 15 amino acids. Trimming cost V 1 base and J 2 bases, with 9 bases left between them.

The V and J genes are TRBV2 and TRBJ2-1; D perhaps matches TRBD1 (5 bases). The germline CDR1 and CDR2 sequences are SNHLY and FYNNEI. The length of the CDR3 is 15 residues. Trimming pared 5 bases from V and 9 bases from J, leaving 20 bases between. The CDR3 region is CASSYNGGQDREQFF. CDR3 in DNA: TGTGCCAGCAGTTACAACGGTGGACAAGATCGTGAGCAGTTCTTC.

There are many counts of this clonotype. This sequence joins TRBV12-3 or TRBV12-4 and TRBJ2-6; D not resolved. This CDR3 has 15 amino acids. With 7 bases removed from V and 0 bases from J, the gap between germline ends came to 10 bases. The CDR3 here is CASTITASGANVLTF. For the CDR3, the DNA is TGTGCCAGCACTATCACGGCCTCTGGGGCCAACGTCCTGACTTTC.

This clonotype showed up many times. The V gene is TRBV7-9, the J gene TRBJ2-7; 8 bases align to TRBD1. The V gene end was trimmed by 6 bases and the J gene end by 3 bases; junction bases not matched to a gene: 10. Germline assignment: CDR1 SEHNR and CDR2 FQNEAQ (reference sequence). The CDR3 covers 15 residues. This chain's CDR3 is CASRGPGQEVYEQYF. CDR3 nucleotides: TGTGCCAGCAGAGGGCCGGGACAGGAAGTCTACGAGCAGTACTTC.

This clonotype came up a few times. The chain carries TRBV29-1 and TRBJ1-2, with 7 bases matching TRBD1. The CDR3 extends over 14 amino acids. With 6 bases clipped from V and 0 bases from J, the junction kept 7 bases outside the gene matches. CDR1 and CDR2 (germline): SQVTM, ANQGSEA. The CDR3 DNA follows: TGCAGCGTCAAACAGGGGACGTCTAACTATGGCTACACCTTC. Protein sequence: CSVKQGTSNYGYTF.

This clonotype was observed a few times. Given a much more abundant clone one base away, this may be a read error. The rearrangement joins TRBV25-1 to TRBJ2-1; 12 bases map to TRBD2. Germline assignment: CDR1 MGHDK and CDR2 SYGVNS. This CDR3 spans 13 amino acids. The V and J ends lost 6 bases and 8 bases, in that order; junction bases with no gene match: 2. CDR3 in amino acids: CASRLAGGDEQFF. The DNA for the CDR3 is TGTGCCAGCAGACTAGCGGGAGGCGATGAGCAGTTCTTC.

This chain links TRBV9 with TRBJ2-7; D is uncertain. Germline CDR1 is SGDLS and CDR2 is YYNGEE. The CDR3 has 14 residues. V was clipped by 0 bases and J by 3 bases, with 10 bases between them. This CDR3 reads CASSVGGRVYEQYF. CDR3 nucleotides: TGTGCCAGCAGCGTAGGAGGTAGGGTCTACGAGCAGTACTTC. The whole variable domain, filled in from reference TRBV9 and TRBJ2-7, reads DSGVTQTPKHLITATGQRVTLRCSPRSGDLSVYWYQQSLDQGLQFLIQYYNGEERAKGNILERFSAQQFPDLHSELNLSSLELGDSALYFCASSVGGRVYEQYFGPGTRLTVT.

The chain uses TRBV7-6 and TRBJ2-1, with TRBD1 matching 11 bases. Trimming removed 1 base from V and 6 bases from J; junction bases left unmatched: 11. Germline V gene lookup returns CDR1 SGHVS and CDR2 FNYEAQ. The CDR3 has 18 amino acids. The CDR3 loop reads CASSLERGGQGVTNEQFF. DNA of the CDR3: TGTGCCAGCAGCTTAGAAAGGGGGGGACAGGGGGTAACCAATGAGCAGTTCTTC.

This clonotype was found a few times. The genes are TRBV6-2 or TRBV6-3 and TRBJ2-7; D might be TRBD2 (6 bases). This CDR3 comprises 13 residues. V was cut by 5 bases and J by 0 bases, with 8 bases left in between. CDR1 is MNHEY, CDR2 SVGEGT, per germline. The CDR3 loop reads CASSTRDSYEQYF. CDR3 coding DNA: TGTGCCAGCAGTACGCGGGACTCCTACGAGCAGTACTTC.

This clonotype has ten or more counts. The chain couples TRBV6-1 to TRBJ2-7; TRBD1 matches at 9 bases. The CDR3 is 14 residues long. V shed 6 bases, J shed 5 bases, and the junction held 8 bases outside the gene matches. Germline loops: CDR1 MNHNS, CDR2 SASEGT. The CDR3 nucleotides are TGTGCCAGCAGAGCTGGACAGGGGTTCAACGAGCAGTACTTC. It is translated as CASRAGQGFNEQYF.

CDR3 in amino acids: CASNPHWTESSTDTQYF. CDR3 nucleotide sequence: TGTGCCAGTAACCCCCATTGGACCGAAAGCAGCACAGATACGCAGTATTTT. The chain joins TRBV19 to TRBJ2-3; D not resolved. Germline V lookup: CDR1 LNHDA, CDR2 SQIVND (reference sequence). This CDR3 comprises 17 residues. V lost 7 bases, J lost 0 bases, and 20 bases lay in between.

This clonotype was seen at least ten times. This chain uses TRBV20-1 with TRBJ2-1; no reliable D call. Trimming removed 1 base at V and 4 bases at J, with 11 bases between. The germline V gene encodes CDR1 DFQATT and CDR2 SNEGSKA (reference sequence). This CDR3 is 14 amino acids long. The CDR3 spells CSARGGETYNEQFF. CDR3 nucleotide sequence: TGCAGTGCTAGAGGAGGCGAGACTTACAATGAGCAGTTCTTC.

This clonotype was observed at least ten times. A far larger clone differs by one base, so this is likely a read error. J is TRBJ2-1 and V is TRBV7-6, with D uncertain. The CDR3 has 13 amino acids. Per the germline V gene, CDR1 is SGHVS and CDR2 is FNYEAQ. Trimming removed 5 bases at V and 10 bases at J, with 15 bases between. Here the CDR3 reads CASSQGPNYEQFF. As DNA, the CDR3 is TGTGCCAGCAGCCAAGGACCCAACTACGAGCAGTTCTTC.